This entry features one T cell receptor (beta chain) sequence. Measured with immunoSEQ multiplex PCR; TCRdb has only the in-frame clones, and not every one. The data hold tens of thousands of clones, with roughly 90% observed a single time. The source of the sample is a study of T cells after somatic rescue of genetic block. Germline CDR1 and CDR2: SGHTA and FQGTGA. The CDR3 has 15 residues. With 3 bases removed from V and 1 base from J, the gap between germline ends came to 9 bases. This TCR came from a man in his thirties or forties. Specimen: peripheral blood mononuclear cells (PBMCs). The V call is TRBV7-3, the J call TRBJ2-2; no definite D call. CDR3 sequence: CASSFQRQNTGELFF. The CDR3, as DNA: TGTGCCAGCAGCTTCCAAAGACAGAACACCGGGGAGCTGTTTTTT.